This is a list of T cell receptor beta chains from one sample in a study of graft-versus-host responses after intestinal transplantation. Here immunoSEQ multiplex PCR was the method, and the copy in TCRdb shows in-frame clones only, minus some. The sample includes about 6,900 clones, around 23% seen only once; the top ten take 3.5% to 5.5%. This specimen was alloreactive CD4+ T cells from a mixed lymphocyte reaction culture, taken before transplantation. The receptors were gathered from a human patient who was an organ donor for intestinal transplantation. Each CDR3 is given with its conserved first and last residue. Some rows mark clone size as missing; the rest say once, few, many or name a class of expanded clone.

v_gene	abundance	j_gene	len	CDR3aa
TRBV7-2	NA	TRBJ2-7	15	CASSHTDATPYEQYF
TRBV4-1	NA	TRBJ1-2	15	CASSQVPGITRGYTF
TRBV11-2	medium-sized	TRBJ2-7	16	CASSLRGQGAGYEQYF
TRBV7-9	medium-sized	TRBJ1-4	14	CASSYRRTGEKLFF
TRBV15	medium-sized	TRBJ2-5	15	CATSRADRGVETQYF
TRBV6-1	NA	TRBJ1-2	11	CASSDSYGYTF
TRBV21-1	NA	TRBJ2-5	11	CASSKEETQYF
TRBV18	few	TRBJ2-3	13	CASSPSGRDTQYF
TRBV7-2	few	TRBJ2-3	14	CASRLWGGSDTQYF
TRBV27	NA	TRBJ2-1	15	CASSLIAALYNEQFF
TRBV9	medium-sized	TRBJ2-5	16	CASSVGTGLVQETQYF
TRBV29-1	few	TRBJ2-5	16	CSVPLPGGLLQETQYF
TRBV7-8	large	TRBJ1-2	15	CASSLGDRNNYGYTF
TRBV15	NA	TRBJ2-7	14	CATSRTGGWDEQYF
TRBV7-3	NA	TRBJ2-7	12	CASSNSSYEQYF
TRBV6-6	NA	TRBJ2-7	12	CASSYWKNEQYF
TRBV6-1	many	TRBJ1-5	14	CASSSLTGTQPQHF
TRBV7-9	NA	TRBJ2-5	13	CASSLPREETQYF
TRBV28	NA	TRBJ2-3	14	CASSFGLGFGTQYF
TRBV15	medium-sized	TRBJ2-5	14	CATSREGRQETQYF
TRBV7-2	medium-sized	TRBJ2-2	16	CASSFQGRLNTGELFF
TRBV5-4	NA	TRBJ2-5	17	CASSLTLLAGVWETQYF
TRBV13	NA	TRBJ1-1	12	CASSTGNTEAFF
TRBV19	medium-sized	TRBJ1-2	12	CASSMGPYGYTF
TRBV9	NA	TRBJ2-3	17	CASSVPLAEIPTDTQYF
TRBV5-6	few	TRBJ2-1	15	CASSLRAGLYNEQFF
TRBV2	NA	TRBJ2-7	17	CASSEYRFRDRGSRQYF
TRBV2	few	TRBJ2-3	14	CASSEGLTTPTQYF
TRBV5-1	NA	TRBJ2-3	14	CASSWGLAEDTQCF
TRBV19	NA	TRBJ2-3	13	CASRTSGRDTQYF
TRBV7-2	NA	TRBJ2-1	15	CASSQNGLADNEQFF
TRBV6-4	NA	TRBJ1-2	13	CASREDSLGGYTF
TRBV7-2	NA	TRBJ2-1	16	CASSLLSSGRFNEQFF
TRBV7-9	few	TRBJ2-3	16	CASSQVLAGLTDTQYF
TRBV5-1	NA	TRBJ1-3	13	CASSWTGGNTIYF